This is a list of T cell receptor beta chains from one sample in a study of blood T cell repertoires in COVID-19. Some clones are missing from TCRdb's copy, which holds only in-frame ones; the method was immunoSEQ multiplex PCR. The repertoire holds under 350,000 clones, with approximately 86% as singletons. Sequencing input: PBMCs or T cells enriched from blood (not recorded which). The receptors were sampled from a woman between 18 and 30 years old who had recovered from COVID-19. Each CDR3 is given with its conserved first and last residue. A D gene is named only where the DNA matches it firmly. Not all rows give a size; the values are once, few, many and, for expanded clones, a class.

TRBD1,TRBV29-1,12,TRBJ2-7,NA,TGCAGCGGCGGGACAGGAGACTACGAGCAGTACTTC,CSGGTGDYEQYF
TRBD1,TRBV20-1,16,TRBJ2-7,NA,TGCAGTGCTAGTTATAGTGGGGGACAGGGCCCCTACGAGCAGTACTTC,CSASYSGGQGPYEQYF
NA,TRBV2,16,TRBJ2-3,NA,TGTGCCAGCAGTGAGATACTGGGGCGAGGCACAGATACGCAGTATTTT,CASSEILGRGTDTQYF
NA,TRBV27,15,TRBJ1-4,NA,TGTGCCAGCAGTGCCCCAGGGGCAGCTAATGAAAAACTGTTTTTT,CASSAPGAANEKLFF
NA,TRBV11-2,15,TRBJ2-3,NA,TGTGCCAGCAGCTTAGTGGGCAGTCTCACAGATACGCAGTATTTT,CASSLVGSLTDTQYF
NA,TRBV11-3,15,TRBJ2-7,NA,TGTGCCAGCAGCGCTACTTCGCCAAACTCCTACGAGCAGTACTTC,CASSATSPNSYEQYF
NA,TRBV3-1/TRBV3-2,17,TRBJ1-3,NA,TGTGCCAGCAGCGAAATACTTTCATCTCCCTCTGGAAACACCATATATTTT,CASSEILSSPSGNTIYF
NA,TRBV7-2,15,TRBJ2-7,NA,TGTGCCAGCAGCTTAGTGGGGGGGCTTTCCTACGAGCAGTACTTC,CASSLVGGLSYEQYF
TRBD1,TRBV27,13,TRBJ1-1,NA,TGTGCCAGCAGTTTATCGACAGGGAGGAAGGCTTTCTTT,CASSLSTGRKAFF
NA,TRBV7-9,14,TRBJ1-2,many,TGTGCCAGCAGCTTAGTTCGGTCGGGGGGTTTCTACACCTTC,CASSLVRSGGFYTF
NA,TRBV20-1,11,TRBJ2-7,NA,TGCAGTGCTAGCCGGGAAGAAGAGCAGTACTTC,CSASREEEQYF
TRBD2,TRBV6-5,13,TRBJ2-7,NA,TGTGCCAGCAGTTCCCGGGGGGTGTACGAGCAGTACTTC,CASSSRGVYEQYF
NA,TRBV7-9,13,TRBJ2-1,NA,TGTGCCAGCAGCTTAGCGTCGAACCTAGAGCAGTTCTTC,CASSLASNLEQFF
TRBD2,TRBV2,14,TRBJ2-5,once,TGTGCCAGGGCCAGGCTAGCGGGGAGAGAGACCCAGTACTTC,CARARLAGRETQYF
NA,TRBV5-1,13,TRBJ2-5,NA,TGCGCCAGCAGCGAGGTAACGCAAGAGACCCAGTACTTC,CASSEVTQETQYF
NA,TRBV4-3,15,TRBJ2-1,once,TGCGCCAGCAGCCAAGAGACAGTATCCTACAATGAGCAGTTCTTC,CASSQETVSYNEQFF
NA,TRBV19,16,TRBJ1-5,NA,TGTGCCAGTAGTATCTTGGACAGCTTTCCAAATCAGCCCCAGCATTTT,CASSILDSFPNQPQHF
TRBD2,TRBV4-1,16,TRBJ2-1,many,TGCGCCAGCAGCCAAGACGTCAATAGCGGGGTAAGGGAGCAGTTCTTC,CASSQDVNSGVREQFF
TRBD2,TRBV3-1/TRBV3-2,17,TRBJ2-2,NA,TGTGCCAGCAGCCAAGATTTGAGCGGGAGGGCCTTGGGGGAGCTGTTTTTT,CASSQDLSGRALGELFF
NA,TRBV28,14,TRBJ2-1,NA,TGTGCCAGCCGCGCGGATCGGGGTTACAATGAGCAGTTCTTC,CASRADRGYNEQFF
TRBD1,TRBV5-5,15,TRBJ1-4,NA,TGTGCCAGCAGCTTAACAGGGGGTACGAATGAAAAACTGTTTTTT,CASSLTGGTNEKLFF
NA,TRBV7-2,17,TRBJ2-7,NA,TGTGCCAGCAGCTCGACCCGAGGGAGACTTAGCTCCTACGAGCAGTACTTC,CASSSTRGRLSSYEQYF
TRBD2,TRBV4-1,20,TRBJ2-7,NA,TGCGCCAGCAGCCAAGAACTGCCGCCGGGACTAGCGGGAGGCCTCTACGAGCAGTACTTC,CASSQELPPGLAGGLYEQYF
TRBD2,TRBV3-1/TRBV3-2,18,TRBJ2-3,few,TGTGCCAGCAGCCGGGTTAGCGGGGGGGCCATTCATCCGGATACGCAGTATTTT,CASSRVSGGAIHPDTQYF
NA,TRBV28,17,TRBJ2-3,NA,TGTGCCAGCAACTATAACCCGGGGAGTTTAAAGGCAGATACGCAGTATTTT,CASNYNPGSLKADTQYF
TRBD2,TRBV18,15,TRBJ2-7,NA,TGTGCCAGCTCACTGACTAGCGGGGGGGCCTACGAGCAGTACTTC,CASSLTSGGAYEQYF
TRBD2,TRBV10-3,16,TRBJ2-3,NA,TGTGCCATCAGTGAGTCTCTAGCGGGGGTCACAGATACGCAGTATTTT,CAISESLAGVTDTQYF
NA,TRBV27,13,TRBJ2-1,once,TGTGCCAGCAGGTCCCTACTTAGCGGAAGTCAGTTCTTC,CASRSLLSGSQFF
TRBD1,TRBV15,14,TRBJ1-1,NA,TGTGCCACCGGGACAGGGAATGAATACACTGAAGCTTTCTTT,CATGTGNEYTEAFF
TRBD2,TRBV2,15,TRBJ2-1,NA,TGTGCCAGCAGTGAATCACTAGCGACCCCGTATGAGCAGTTCTTC,CASSESLATPYEQFF
TRBD1,TRBV7-9,14,TRBJ2-7,NA,TGTGCCAGCAGCTTCCCGGGACAGGGATACGAGCAGTACTTC,CASSFPGQGYEQYF
NA,TRBV4-1,13,TRBJ2-1,NA,TGCGCCAGCAGCCAATCCGGGACTGGAATTCAGTTCTTC,CASSQSGTGIQFF
TRBD2,TRBV7-9,18,TRBJ2-1,NA,TGTGCCAGCATCCACAGGACTAGCGGCTATAGCTCCTACAATGAGCAGTTCTTC,CASIHRTSGYSSYNEQFF
TRBD1,TRBV19,16,TRBJ2-7,NA,TGTGCCAGTAGCGAAGTTCTGGGCAGGGGGTCGTACGAGCAGTACTTC,CASSEVLGRGSYEQYF
TRBD1,TRBV27,14,TRBJ2-1,NA,TGTGCCAGCAGAAAGGGGACAGGGAAGAATGAGCAGTTCTTC,CASRKGTGKNEQFF
NA,TRBV27,14,TRBJ1-1,NA,TGTGCCAGCAACCGCGCAGGGTTGAACACTGAAGCTTTCTTT,CASNRAGLNTEAFF
TRBD1,TRBV7-9,14,TRBJ1-2,NA,TGTGCCAGCAGCACACAGGGGGCGGGGTATGGCTACACCTTC,CASSTQGAGYGYTF
TRBD1,TRBV11-1,16,TRBJ2-1,NA,TGTGCCAGCAGCTTAAGGGGGACAGGGAGCTACAATGAGCAGTTCTTC,CASSLRGTGSYNEQFF
NA,TRBV24-1,13,TRBJ1-5,NA,TGTGCCACCAGTAGCCGGGGGAATCAGCCCCAGCATTTT,CATSSRGNQPQHF
NA,TRBV5-6,16,TRBJ2-3,NA,TGTGCCAGCAGCTGGGCGGCGGGAAAGCTGGCAGATACGCAGTATTTT,CASSWAAGKLADTQYF
NA,TRBV9,18,TRBJ1-2,NA,TGTGCCAGCAGCGTTAATCCCCAGGGACTCTTGAGTAACTATGGCTACACCTTC,CASSVNPQGLLSNYGYTF
NA,TRBV13,13,TRBJ1-1,NA,TGTGCCAGCAGCCCCAGGAAGAACACTGAAGCTTTCTTT,CASSPRKNTEAFF
NA,TRBV29-1,13,TRBJ2-5,once,TGCAGCGGCACAGCTACCCCGGGGGAGACCCAGTACTTC,CSGTATPGETQYF
TRBD2,TRBV6-4,15,TRBJ2-7,NA,TGTGCCAGCAGTGAGGGTAGCGGGGGATCCTACGAGCAGTACTTC,CASSEGSGGSYEQYF
NA,TRBV3-1/TRBV3-2,14,TRBJ2-5,NA,TGTGCCAGCAGCCAATCAGGGGTCGGAGAGACCCAGTACTTC,CASSQSGVGETQYF
NA,TRBV11-3,15,TRBJ1-6,NA,TGTGCCAGCAGCTTAGGGGGGACACAAGATTCACCCCTCCACTTT,CASSLGGTQDSPLHF
NA,TRBV12-3/TRBV12-4,12,TRBJ2-1,few,TGTGCCAGCAGCCCCATGAGAAATGAGCAGTTCTTC,CASSPMRNEQFF